These 26 T cell receptor beta chains share one sample of origin, sequenced in a study of long-term antiretroviral therapy in people with HIV (dated by TCRdb to between 2022 and 2023). Sequencing of the TRB variable region was done with the immunoSEQ hsTCRB v3.0 assay at survey level resolution. TCRdb carries this immuneACCESS record with in-frame sequences only. Its versions omit some clonotypes, under half of them owing to an unresolved V gene in the studies checked, with the rest unexplained. The sample includes tens of thousands of clones, with more than 85% observed a single time. About a tenth of the sample goes to the ten largest clones. Sequenced here: unsorted PBMCs, sampled 6.2 years after starting antiretroviral therapy. The receptor source for this set is a man aged 35 to 55 with HIV.

The V call is TRBV6-5, the J call TRBJ1-1; possibly TRBD1 for D (5 bases). The CDR3 runs to 14 residues. The germline gives CDR1 MNHEY, CDR2 SVGAGI. V was shortened by 6 bases and J by 2 bases, with 13 bases between the two germline ends. In DNA form, the CDR3 reads TGTGCCAGCAGAGGGGTAGGGATAAACACTGAAGCTTTCTTT. The encoded protein is CASRGVGINTEAFF.

This chain connects TRBV5-1 to TRBJ2-5; D remains unclear. Germline V gene data show CDR1 as SGHRS and CDR2 as YFSETQ. This CDR3 region has 12 residues. Trimming shortened V by 1 base and J by 4 bases, and 5 bases separated the two germline ends. The CDR3 region is CASSLPSETQYF. In DNA form, the CDR3 reads TGCGCCAGCAGCTTGCCCTCAGAGACCCAGTACTTC.

The rearrangement links TRBV9 to TRBJ2-7; D might be TRBD1 or TRBD2, each matching 6 bases. The germline V gene has CDR1 SGDLS and CDR2 YYNGEE. The CDR3 consists of 13 residues. V dropped 3 bases and J dropped 6 bases, with 13 bases sitting between them. The CDR3 sequence is CASSGGGAGEQYF. CDR3 nucleotides: TGTGCCAGCAGCGGAGGGGGAGCGGGCGAGCAGTACTTC.

J is TRBJ1-2 and V is TRBV27; the match to TRBD1 covers 8 bases. This CDR3 comprises 14 residues. The V gene end was trimmed by 1 base and the J gene end by 8 bases; junction bases not matched to a gene: 6. Germline V gives CDR1 MNHEY, CDR2 SMNVEV (reference sequence). The CDR3 region is CASSLYQGAWGYTF. As DNA, the CDR3 is TGTGCCAGCAGTTTATATCAGGGGGCGTGGGGCTACACCTTC.

This chain connects TRBV7-3 to TRBJ1-1; D is unclear. The length of the CDR3 is 14 residues. Germline V lookup: CDR1 SGHTA, CDR2 FQGTGA. Deletions cut 2 bases from V and 1 base from J, with 8 bases between. The CDR3 nucleotides read TGTGCCAGCAGCTTAGGTCGGGAGAACACTGAAGCTTTCTTT. It codes for CASSLGRENTEAFF.

J is TRBJ2-7 and V is TRBV2; unclear D gene. The length of the CDR3 is 14 residues. Between the trimmed V and J ends, which lost 6 bases and 0 bases, there was a span of 12 bases. CDR1 is SNHLY, CDR2 FYNNEI, per germline. CDR3 nucleotides: TGTGCCAGCAGGATCGGCGCAGGCTCCTACGAGCAGTACTTC. Its translation: CASRIGAGSYEQYF. Full variable domain (rest looked up from reference TRBV2 and TRBJ2-7): EPEVTQTPSHQVTQMGQEVILRCVPISNHLYFYWYRQILGQKVEFLVSFYNNEISEKSEIFDDQFSVERPDGSNFTLKIRSTKLEDSAMYFCASRIGAGSYEQYFGPGTRLTVT.

This chain connects TRBV30 to TRBJ2-7; D gene unclear. V lost 2 bases, J lost 0 bases, and 5 bases lay in between. The CDR3 sequence is 12 residues long. Germline V gene sequence: CDR1 GTSNPN, CDR2 SVGIG (reference sequence). CDR3 loop: CAWSTNSYEQYF. The CDR3 region has the DNA TGTGCCTGGAGTACGAACTCCTACGAGCAGTACTTC.

This chain uses TRBV11-2 with TRBJ1-2, with a possible D match to TRBD1 (6 bases). CDR1 is SGHAT and CDR2 is FQNNGV in the germline V gene. This CDR3 has 15 residues. Deletions cut 0 bases from V and 4 bases from J, with 12 bases between. The CDR3, as DNA: TGTGCCAGCAGCTTAGATACCGGGGGCGGCTATGGCTACACCTTC. It specifies CASSLDTGGGYGYTF. Variable domain in full (rest from reference TRBV11-2 and TRBJ1-2): EAGVAQSPRYKIIEKRQSVAFWCNPISGHATLYWYQQILGQGPKLLIQFQNNGVVDDSQLPKDRFSAERLKGVDSTLKIQPAKLEDSAVYLCASSLDTGGGYGYTFGSGTRLTVV.

This clone has more than one count but fewer than ten. The chain couples TRBV7-9 to TRBJ2-2; 10 bases are shared with TRBD1. Trimming at V came to 6 bases and at J to 6 bases, leaving 7 bases not matched to a gene. Germline assignment: CDR1 SEHNR and CDR2 FQNEAQ (reference sequence). The CDR3 has 15 amino acids. The chain's CDR3 is CASSTGTGVAGELFF. For the CDR3, the DNA is TGTGCCAGCAGTACCGGGACAGGGGTGGCCGGGGAGCTGTTTTTT. The whole variable domain, filled in from reference TRBV7-9 and TRBJ2-2, reads DTGVSQNPRHKITKRGQNVTFRCDPISEHNRLYWYRQTLGQGPEFLTYFQNEAQLEKSRLLSDRFSAERPKGSFSTLEIQRTEQGDSAMYLCASSTGTGVAGELFFGEGSRLTVL.

The chain carries TRBV9 and TRBJ1-2; D unresolved. Trimming took 0 bases from V and 4 from J, leaving 13 bases between them. The CDR3 is made up of 15 amino acids. The germline gives CDR1 SGDLS, CDR2 YYNGEE. Here the CDR3 DNA reads TGTGCCAGCAGCGTAGTCTCGGATGATCTCTATGGCTACACCTTC. Translation gives CASSVVSDDLYGYTF. Based on the CDR3 plus reference TRBV9 and TRBJ1-2, the full variable domain is DSGVTQTPKHLITATGQRVTLRCSPRSGDLSVYWYQQSLDQGLQFLIQYYNGEERAKGNILERFSAQQFPDLHSELNLSSLELGDSALYFCASSVVSDDLYGYTFGSGTRLTVV.

CDR3 loop: CASSFAGVGEQYF. The CDR3 nucleotides read TGTGCCAGCAGCTTCGCCGGGGTCGGCGAGCAGTACTTC. This chain links TRBV7-2 with TRBJ2-7; TRBD2 is a possible D gene (5 bases). Germline V gives CDR1 SGHTA, CDR2 FQGNSA. Trimming shortened V by 3 bases and J by 6 bases, and 12 bases separated the two germline ends. CDR3 length: 13 amino acids.

This sequence joins TRBV18 and TRBJ1-1; D uncertain. Per the germline V gene, CDR1 is KGHSH and CDR2 is LQKENI. The CDR3 consists of 12 residues. The V end lost 4 bases, the J end lost 6 bases, and 9 bases lay between the germline ends. In nucleotides, the CDR3 is TGTGCCAGCTCACAGACGATCGCTGAAGCTTTCTTT. Translating gives CASSQTIAEAFF.

J is TRBJ1-3 and V is TRBV11-1; D gene unclear. Germline CDR1 SGHAT, CDR2 FQDESV (reference sequence). This CDR3 is 16 amino acids long. Trimming cost V 3 bases and J 2 bases, with 14 bases left between them. The CDR3, as DNA: TGTGCCAGCAGCTTGTCCGGCGGCTCGACTGGAAACACCATATATTTT. The encoded protein is CASSLSGGSTGNTIYF.

The rearrangement links TRBV2 to TRBJ2-3; weak D call: TRBD2 (6 bases). In germline, CDR1 is SNHLY, CDR2 FYNNEI. With 6 bases removed from V and 5 bases from J, the gap between germline ends came to 12 bases. The CDR3 runs to 13 residues. The CDR3: CASRTGGEDTQYF. CDR3 nucleotides: TGTGCCAGCAGAACCGGCGGGGAAGATACGCAGTATTTT.

This chain joins TRBV7-9 and TRBJ1-1; D might be TRBD1 (5 bases). Per germline, CDR1 SEHNR and CDR2 FQNEAQ (reference sequence). CDR3 length equals 19 residues. V shed 6 bases and J shed 5 bases, with 31 bases lying between them. The CDR3 sequence is CASSHPAGHSGTSQTEAFF. In DNA form, the CDR3 reads TGTGCCAGCAGTCATCCTGCAGGCCACAGTGGGACGTCTCAAACTGAAGCTTTCTTT. The full variable domain, its missing parts supplied by reference TRBV7-9 and TRBJ1-1, is DTGVSQNPRHKITKRGQNVTFRCDPISEHNRLYWYRQTLGQGPEFLTYFQNEAQLEKSRLLSDRFSAERPKGSFSTLEIQRTEQGDSAMYLCASSHPAGHSGTSQTEAFFGQGTRLTVV.

The genes are TRBV6-5 and TRBJ2-7, with D perhaps TRBD1 (6 bases). Looked up from germline, CDR1 is MNHEY and CDR2 is SVGAGI. V lost 8 bases, J lost 0 bases, and 11 bases lay in between. The CDR3 is 13 residues long. Written as DNA, the CDR3 is TGTGCCAGCGAGGGACATAGCTCCTACGAGCAGTACTTC. Translating gives CASEGHSSYEQYF.

The gene calls are TRBV4-3 and TRBJ2-4; D may match TRBD1 or TRBD2 (5 bases each). The CDR3 covers 15 residues. Germline V gene sequence: CDR1 LGHNA, CDR2 YSLEER. Trimming shortened V by 1 base and J by 0 bases, and 7 bases separated the two germline ends. The CDR3 protein is CASSQGGKAKNIQYF. As DNA, the CDR3 is TGCGCCAGCAGCCAAGGGGGGAAAGCCAAAAACATTCAGTACTTC.

V is TRBV29-1 and J is TRBJ2-2, with 11 bases that match TRBD1. Trimming removed 6 bases from V and 4 bases from J; junction bases left unmatched: 4. This CDR3 region has 14 residues. CDR1 is SQVTM, CDR2 ANQGSEA, per germline. The CDR3 loop is CSVTGTGGTGELFF. The DNA for the CDR3 is TGCAGCGTCACCGGGACAGGGGGCACCGGGGAGCTGTTTTTT.

The chain recombines TRBV4-2 with TRBJ2-7; D is possibly TRBD2 (5 bases). Looked up from germline, CDR1 is LGHNA and CDR2 is YNFKEQ. This CDR3 comprises 14 residues. With 2 bases removed from V and 3 bases from J, the gap between germline ends came to 11 bases. This CDR3 reads CASSQPGEIYEQYF. The CDR3 coding sequence is TGTGCCAGCAGCCAACCCGGGGAGATCTACGAGCAGTACTTC.

The chain has TRBV10-1 and TRBJ2-3, with D tentatively TRBD2 (5 bases). V lost 4 bases to trimming and J lost 3 bases, with 8 bases between them. In germline, CDR1 is WNHNN, CDR2 SYGVQD (reference sequence). The CDR3 is 13 residues long. CDR3 coding DNA: TGCGCCAGCAGTGCCCAGCGGACAGATACGCAGTATTTT. Encoded protein: CASSAQRTDTQYF.

V is TRBV9 and J is TRBJ2-2; a possible D gene is TRBD2 (6 bases). The V gene's germline CDR1 is SGDLS and CDR2 YYNGEE. V gave up 0 bases and J gave up 6 bases, with 15 bases separating them. The CDR3 totals 16 residues. The CDR3 DNA reads as TGTGCCAGCAGCGTAGCTTCCGGGACTCTCCCCGGGGAGCTGTTTTTT. Translating gives CASSVASGTLPGELFF.

The V gene is TRBV14, the J gene TRBJ1-3; 8 bases are shared with TRBD1. In germline, CDR1 is SGHDN, CDR2 FVKESK. This CDR3 comprises 18 residues. V shed 0 bases and J 0 bases; nucleotides not matched to a gene: 7. CDR3 bases: TGTGCCAGCAGCCAAGAGGGGGACAGGCGACTCTCTGGAAACACCATATATTTT. Protein: CASSQEGDRRLSGNTIYF.

The chain joins TRBV7-9 to TRBJ2-7; D perhaps matches TRBD1 (5 bases). Trimming cost V 3 bases and J 4 bases, with 10 bases left between them. This CDR3 is built from 13 residues. CDR1 SEHNR and CDR2 FQNEAQ come from the germline V gene (reference sequence). CDR3 residues: CASSLTVAYEQYF. The DNA for the CDR3 is TGTGCCAGCAGCTTGACAGTTGCTTACGAGCAGTACTTC.

The sample holds a few counts of this clone. The chain carries TRBV5-1 and TRBJ2-7, with 9 bases fitting TRBD1. The germline gives CDR1 SGHRS, CDR2 YFSETQ. V lost 5 bases to trimming and J lost 2 bases; unmatched junction nucleotides: 5. There are 14 residues in the CDR3. Written as DNA, the CDR3 is TGCGCCAGCAGGCGGGACAGGGTACCCTACGAGCAGTACTTC. Translating it yields CASRRDRVPYEQYF.

The CDR3 spells CASRPGPYEQYF. CDR3 nucleotides: TGTGCCAGCAGACCAGGACCGTACGAGCAGTACTTC. The chain carries TRBV6-1 and TRBJ2-7, with D unclear. The CDR3 runs 12 residues. V gave up 6 bases and J gave up 4 bases, with 10 bases separating them. Germline CDR1 reads MNHNS; CDR2 reads SASEGT.

The V gene is TRBV4-1, the J gene TRBJ2-7; D remains unclear. The ends were cut back, 4 bases at V and 3 bases at J, with 13 bases in the middle. Germline CDR1 reads MGHRA; CDR2 reads YSYEKL. This CDR3 is built from 14 residues. CDR3 sequence: CASSPQRGGYEQYF. The CDR3, as DNA: TGCGCCAGCAGCCCCCAGCGAGGCGGCTACGAGCAGTACTTC.